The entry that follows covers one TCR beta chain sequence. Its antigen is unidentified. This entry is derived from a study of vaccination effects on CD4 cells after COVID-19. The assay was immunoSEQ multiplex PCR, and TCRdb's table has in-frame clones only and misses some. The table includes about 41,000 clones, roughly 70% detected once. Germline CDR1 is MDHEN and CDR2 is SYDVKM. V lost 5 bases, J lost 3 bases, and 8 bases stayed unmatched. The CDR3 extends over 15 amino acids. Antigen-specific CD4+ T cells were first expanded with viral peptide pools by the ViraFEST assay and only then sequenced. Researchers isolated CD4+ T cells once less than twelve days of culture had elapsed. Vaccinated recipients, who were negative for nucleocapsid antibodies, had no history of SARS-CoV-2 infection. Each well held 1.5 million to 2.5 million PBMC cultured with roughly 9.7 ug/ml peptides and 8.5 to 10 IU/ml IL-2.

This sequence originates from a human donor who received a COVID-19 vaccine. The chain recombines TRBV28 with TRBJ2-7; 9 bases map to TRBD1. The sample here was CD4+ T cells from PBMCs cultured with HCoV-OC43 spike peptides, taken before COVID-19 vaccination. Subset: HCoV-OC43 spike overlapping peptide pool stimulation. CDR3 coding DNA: TGTGCCAGCAGTACTCCCGGGACAGGGCGCTACGAGCAGTACTTC. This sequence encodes CASSTPGTGRYEQYF. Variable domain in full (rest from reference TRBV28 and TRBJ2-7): DVKVTQSSRYLVKRTGEKVFLECVQDMDHENMFWYRQDPGLGLRLIYFSYDVKMKEKGDIPEGYSVSREKKERFSLILESASTNQTSMYLCASSTPGTGRYEQYFGPGTRLTVT.